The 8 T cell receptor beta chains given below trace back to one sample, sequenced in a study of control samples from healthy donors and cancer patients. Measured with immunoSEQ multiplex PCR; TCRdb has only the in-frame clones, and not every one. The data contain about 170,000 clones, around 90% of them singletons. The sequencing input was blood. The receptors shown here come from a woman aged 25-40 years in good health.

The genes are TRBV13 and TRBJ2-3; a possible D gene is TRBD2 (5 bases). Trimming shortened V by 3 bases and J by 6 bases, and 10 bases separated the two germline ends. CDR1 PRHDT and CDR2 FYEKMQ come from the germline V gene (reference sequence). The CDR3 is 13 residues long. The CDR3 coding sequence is TGTGCCAGCAGCTTGGTGAGGAGGGATACGCAGTATTTT. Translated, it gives CASSLVRRDTQYF.

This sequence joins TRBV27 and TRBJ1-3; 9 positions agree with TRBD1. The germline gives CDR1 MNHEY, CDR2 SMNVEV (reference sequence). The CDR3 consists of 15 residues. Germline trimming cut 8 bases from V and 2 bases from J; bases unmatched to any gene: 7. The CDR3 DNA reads TGTGCCAGCGCCACAGGGGGCCGCCCTGGAAACACCATATATTTT. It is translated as CASATGGRPGNTIYF.

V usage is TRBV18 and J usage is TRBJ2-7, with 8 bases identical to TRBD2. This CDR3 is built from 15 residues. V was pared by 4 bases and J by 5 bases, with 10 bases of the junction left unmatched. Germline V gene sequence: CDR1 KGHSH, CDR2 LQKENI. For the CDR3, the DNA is TGTGCCAGCTCACTTACCCCGGGGGGGAGTAACGAGCAGTACGTC. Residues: CASSLTPGGSNEQYV.

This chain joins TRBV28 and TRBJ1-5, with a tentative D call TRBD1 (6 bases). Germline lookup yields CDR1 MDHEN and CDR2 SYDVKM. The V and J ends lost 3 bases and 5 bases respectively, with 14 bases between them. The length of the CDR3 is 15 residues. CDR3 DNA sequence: TGTGCCAGCAGTTTTGGCAGGGGCGCGGATCAGCCCCAGCATTTT. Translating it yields CASSFGRGADQPQHF.

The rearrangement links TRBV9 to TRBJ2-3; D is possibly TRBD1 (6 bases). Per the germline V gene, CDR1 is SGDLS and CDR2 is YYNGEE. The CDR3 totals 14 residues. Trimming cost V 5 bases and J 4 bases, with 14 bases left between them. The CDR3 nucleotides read TGTGCCAGCAGTAACAGGGCACCCCCAGATACGCAGTATTTT. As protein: CASSNRAPPDTQYF.

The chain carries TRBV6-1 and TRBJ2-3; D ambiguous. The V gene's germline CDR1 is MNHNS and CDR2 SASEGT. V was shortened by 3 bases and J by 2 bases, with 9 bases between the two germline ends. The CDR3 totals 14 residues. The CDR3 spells CASSDGWNTDTQYF. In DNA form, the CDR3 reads TGTGCCAGCAGTGACGGATGGAACACAGATACGCAGTATTTT.

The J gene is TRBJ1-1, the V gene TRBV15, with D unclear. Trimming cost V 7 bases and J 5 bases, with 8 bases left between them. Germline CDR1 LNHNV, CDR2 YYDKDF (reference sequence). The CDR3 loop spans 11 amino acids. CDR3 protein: CATIFGTEAFF. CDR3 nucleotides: TGTGCCACCATTTTTGGAACTGAAGCTTTCTTT. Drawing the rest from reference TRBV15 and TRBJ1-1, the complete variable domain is DAMVIQNPRYQVTQFGKPVTLSCSQTLNHNVMYWYQQKSSQAPKLLFHYYDKDFNNEADTPDNFQSRRPNTSFCFLDIRSPGLGDTAMYLCATIFGTEAFFGQGTRLTVV.

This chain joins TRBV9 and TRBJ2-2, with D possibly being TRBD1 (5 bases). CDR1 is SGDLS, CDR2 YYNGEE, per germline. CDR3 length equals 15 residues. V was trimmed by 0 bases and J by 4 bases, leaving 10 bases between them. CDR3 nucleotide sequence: TGTGCCAGCAGCGTAGGACAGATTAGCACCGGGGAGCTGTTTTTT. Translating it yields CASSVGQISTGELFF.